The clone carrying this T cell receptor beta chain was counted a few times. Trimming took 5 bases from V and 2 from J; bases not matched to a gene: 6. The CDR3 totals 16 residues. The germline V gene encodes CDR1 KGHDR and CDR2 SFDVKD. The beta constant-region primer was an equimolar mix of two oligonucleotides covering TRBC1 and TRBC2. Nested alpha and beta constant-region primers with the SP2 primer drove four PCR rounds on ligated cDNA. Each CDR3 protein gets one entry after TCRdb re-called the UMI-ligation and nested PCR reads with MiXCR. The sample records 120,000 to 150,000 distinct CDR3 sequences, over 15% being singletons. The record originates from a study of naive and memory T cell subsets.

Sequenced input: naive CD4+ T cells from blood. This sequence was found in a human donor in good health. This chain joins TRBV24-1 and TRBJ2-1; 9 nucleotides agree with TRBD2. The CDR3 bases are TGTGCCACCAGTGGACTAGCGGCGGGGGCCTACAATGAGCAGTTCTTC. The encoded protein is CATSGLAAGAYNEQFF.